These 20 T cell receptor beta chains came from one sample sequenced in a study of shared clonotypes between healthy human individuals. Naive-designated CD8 cells lacked CD45RO, were positively enriched for CCR7, and omitted terminally differentiated effector memory CD45RA+ cells. Produced via immunoSEQ multiplex PCR; TCRdb's table is partial and in-frame only. The sample has millions of clones, approximately 94% seen once. The sequencing sample was made of naive CD8+ T cells sorted from blood. These receptors were taken from a man aged 18 to 29 in good health.

This clone occurred once. This chain connects TRBV4-1 to TRBJ1-2; tentative D call: TRBD1 (5 bases). Germline V gene data show CDR1 as MGHRA and CDR2 as YSYEKL. The CDR3 extends over 15 amino acids. Trimming cost V 0 bases and J 0 bases, with 8 bases left between them. CDR3 DNA sequence: TGCGCCAGCAGCCAAGAGCAGGGCTCTAACTATGGCTACACCTTC. Protein sequence: CASSQEQGSNYGYTF.

J is TRBJ2-7 and V is TRBV4-2; TRBD2 might be the D (5 bases). This CDR3 has 14 residues. Trimming took off 6 bases at V and 5 bases at J, with 17 bases between the two ends. Germline V gives CDR1 LGHNA, CDR2 YNFKEQ. As DNA, the CDR3 is TGTGCCAGCAGTTACACGGGGTTGAACAACGAGCAGTACTTC. This gives the protein CASSYTGLNNEQYF.

This clone has a single count. The rearrangement uses TRBV7-9 and TRBJ2-5; 8 positions match TRBD1. The V gene end was trimmed by 4 bases and the J gene end by 4 bases; junction bases not matched to a gene: 8. The CDR3 is 15 amino acids. Germline CDR1 SEHNR, CDR2 FQNEAQ (reference sequence). CDR3 region: CASSSVTGEIETQYF. CDR3 sequence (DNA): TGTGCCAGCAGCTCCGTGACAGGGGAAATAGAGACCCAGTACTTC.

V usage is TRBV7-9 and J usage is TRBJ2-7, with TRBD1 as a possible D gene (5 bases). The CDR3 runs 15 residues. Germline V gene data show CDR1 as SEHNR and CDR2 as FQNEAQ (reference sequence). Between the trimmed V and J ends, which lost 5 bases and 2 bases, there was a span of 16 bases. CDR3 region: CASSLEQGATYEQYF. The CDR3 nucleotides are TGTGCCAGCAGCCTGGAACAAGGGGCGACCTACGAGCAGTACTTC.

The J gene is TRBJ1-5, the V gene TRBV27, with a tentative D call TRBD1 (6 bases). The CDR3 runs to 15 residues. V lost 1 base, J lost 7 bases, and 14 bases lay in between. CDR1 is MNHEY, CDR2 SMNVEV, per germline (reference sequence). CDR3 sequence: CASSLFGGAGQPQHF. The CDR3 DNA reads TGTGCCAGCAGTTTATTCGGGGGCGCTGGGCAGCCCCAGCATTTT.

The DNA of the CDR3 is TGTGCCAGCACGGGGGGGGTCGGTGAAAAACTGTTTTTT. Amino acids: CASTGGVGEKLFF. This sequence joins TRBV2 and TRBJ1-4; a possible D gene is TRBD1 (5 bases). Germline V gives CDR1 SNHLY, CDR2 FYNNEI. CDR3 length equals 13 residues. Trimming took 7 bases from V and 7 from J, leaving 13 bases between them.

The chain combines TRBV29-1 with TRBJ2-4, with 11 bases lining up with TRBD1. V was clipped by 4 bases and J by 0 bases; unmatched bases: 23. The CDR3 loop spans 22 amino acids. Germline assignment: CDR1 SQVTM and CDR2 ANQGSEA. The CDR3: CSVGGGQDRGHREALAKNIQYF. DNA of the CDR3: TGCAGCGTTGGAGGTGGCCAGGACAGGGGGCACAGGGAGGCCTTAGCCAAAAACATTCAGTACTTC. Drawing the rest from reference TRBV29-1 and TRBJ2-4, the complete variable domain is SAVISQKPSRDICQRGTSLTIQCQVDSQVTMMFWYRQQPGQSLTLIATANQGSEATYESGFVIDKFPISRPNLTFSTLTVSNMSPEDSSIYLCSVGGGQDRGHREALAKNIQYFGAGTRLSVL.

This chain uses TRBV4-3 with TRBJ1-1; tentatively, D is TRBD1 (5 bases). The CDR3 runs 15 residues. Trimming took off 0 bases at V and 5 bases at J, with 13 bases between the two ends. Germline values: CDR1 LGHNA, CDR2 YSLEER. The DNA for the CDR3 is TGCGCCAGCAGCCAAGATTCGGGGGTATGGACTGAAGCTTTCTTT. It specifies CASSQDSGVWTEAFF.

This chain links TRBV7-9 with TRBJ1-1, with 10 nucleotides matching TRBD1. With V trimmed by 5 bases and J by 4 bases, 10 bases remained unmatched. The CDR3 length is 16 residues. Germline CDR1 and CDR2: SEHNR and FQNEAQ (reference sequence). The DNA of the CDR3 is TGTGCCAGCAGCGTGGAACCGGGACAGGGGACCACTGAAGCTTTCTTT. Protein product: CASSVEPGQGTTEAFF.

The chain combines TRBV28 with TRBJ2-7; D may be TRBD1 or TRBD2 (5 bases each). The CDR3 covers 22 residues. Deletions cut 2 bases from V and 4 bases from J, with 36 bases between. The germline V gene encodes CDR1 MDHEN and CDR2 SYDVKM. The CDR3 DNA follows: TGTGCCAGCAGTTTAAGGGGACGCGTCGCCTTGACAACGTCGACTCCCCCTTACGAGCAGTACTTC. Amino acids: CASSLRGRVALTTSTPPYEQYF.

The rearrangement joins TRBV4-1 to TRBJ1-2; D remains ambiguous. The V end lost 0 bases, the J end lost 4 bases, and 15 bases lay between the germline ends. This CDR3 contains 16 residues. Germline CDR1 MGHRA, CDR2 YSYEKL. The CDR3 is CASSQELQFSGYGYTF. The CDR3 nucleotides read TGCGCCAGCAGCCAAGAGTTGCAGTTTTCGGGCTATGGCTACACCTTC.

The rearrangement joins TRBV10-3 to TRBJ2-7; D is unresolved. The CDR3 is 13 amino acids. The V end lost 8 bases, the J end lost 0 bases, and 11 bases lay between the germline ends. The germline V gene has CDR1 ENHRY and CDR2 SYGVKD. This CDR3 reads CAIVSDTSYEQYF. For the CDR3, the DNA is TGTGCCATCGTATCGGATACCTCCTACGAGCAGTACTTC.

The chain uses TRBV27 and TRBJ2-7, with 9 positions matching TRBD2. The germline V gene has CDR1 MNHEY and CDR2 SMNVEV (reference sequence). V trimming: 7 bases; J trimming: 2 bases; junction bases outside the gene matches: 12. The CDR3 has 16 residues. In DNA form, the CDR3 reads TGTGCCAGCAAACCCGAAGGAGCGGGAGGCGCCTACGAGCAGTACTTC. Its protein product is CASKPEGAGGAYEQYF.

This chain uses TRBV2 with TRBJ2-1; 8 nucleotides agree with TRBD2. Losses at the gene ends were 7 bases for V and 3 bases for J; bases not matched to a gene: 8. The CDR3 spans 15 residues. Germline-derived CDR1 and CDR2 are SNHLY and FYNNEI. Here the CDR3 reads CASTVSGAVYNEQFF. The CDR3 nucleotides are TGTGCCAGCACCGTTAGCGGGGCCGTCTACAATGAGCAGTTCTTC. The whole variable domain, filled in from reference TRBV2 and TRBJ2-1, reads EPEVTQTPSHQVTQMGQEVILRCVPISNHLYFYWYRQILGQKVEFLVSFYNNEISEKSEIFDDQFSVERPDGSNFTLKIRSTKLEDSAMYFCASTVSGAVYNEQFFGPGTRLTVL.

The count of this clone is one. The CDR3 sequence is CASSDGATGVNEQFF. The DNA for the CDR3 is TGTGCCAGCAGTGACGGGGCAACAGGGGTGAATGAGCAGTTCTTC. The chain employs TRBV6-1 and TRBJ2-1; 7 bases fit TRBD1. The CDR3 runs to 15 residues. Germline V gene data show CDR1 as MNHNS and CDR2 as SASEGT. The V gene end was trimmed by 3 bases and the J gene end by 7 bases; junction bases not matched to a gene: 9.

This clone was observed a single time. The genes are TRBV6-5 and TRBJ2-1; maybe TRBD2 (6 bases). Per the germline V gene, CDR1 is MNHEY and CDR2 is SVGAGI. V gave up 2 bases and J gave up 9 bases, with 11 bases separating them. The CDR3 consists of 13 residues. CDR3 in DNA: TGTGCCAGCAGTTACAGTCTGGGGGGTGAGCAGTTCTTC. Protein sequence: CASSYSLGGEQFF.

The rearrangement joins TRBV5-6 to TRBJ2-1; D unclear. This CDR3 is built from 13 residues. The V and J ends lost 0 bases and 8 bases respectively, with 9 bases between them. The germline V gene has CDR1 SGHDT and CDR2 YYEEEE. The chain's CDR3 is CASSLVIGDEQFF. CDR3 sequence (DNA): TGTGCCAGCAGCTTGGTAATAGGCGATGAGCAGTTCTTC.

The J gene is TRBJ2-3, the V gene TRBV4-1; D is unresolved. The CDR3 spans 15 residues. Germline CDR1 is MGHRA and CDR2 is YSYEKL. V was pared by 0 bases and J by 0 bases, with 7 bases between. The DNA of the CDR3 is TGCGCCAGCAGCCAAGAGTCCCGTAGCACAGATACGCAGTATTTT. Amino acid sequence: CASSQESRSTDTQYF.

The CDR3 here is CASSPGTAEQYF. The CDR3 nucleotides are TGTGCCAGCAGCCCCGGGACAGCCGAGCAGTACTTC. J is TRBJ2-7 and V is TRBV7-9; 7 positions agree with TRBD1. The CDR3 contains 12 residues. The germline V gene encodes CDR1 SEHNR and CDR2 FQNEAQ (reference sequence). The V and J ends lost 5 bases and 6 bases, in that order; junction bases with no gene match: 4.

This chain connects TRBV30 to TRBJ1-2; D may be TRBD1 (6 bases). The length of the CDR3 is 17 residues. Germline lookup yields CDR1 GTSNPN and CDR2 SVGIG (reference sequence). The germline V and J ends were trimmed by 0 bases and 1 base, with 18 bases remaining between them. The CDR3 loop reads CAWSVGTGSELNYGYTF. Written as DNA, the CDR3 is TGTGCCTGGAGTGTGGGAACAGGGTCGGAACTTAACTATGGCTACACCTTC.